The table lists the clone carrying this T cell receptor (beta chain) with a count of one. The data were produced by immunoSEQ multiplex PCR, yet TCRdb's version contains in-frame clones alone and is incomplete. The table records 76,000 or so clones, roughly 90% of them present only once. The data are from a study of technical replicates of blood from a handful of donors. CDR1 is SGHRS, CDR2 YFSETQ, per germline. There are 17 residues in the CDR3. Trimming left V 3 bases short and J 2 bases short, with 19 bases between. Sequencing was carried out using T cells isolated from PBMCs. This TCR came from a human donor in good health. V is TRBV5-1 and J is TRBJ2-3, with D possibly matching TRBD2 (7 bases). In DNA, the CDR3 is TGCGCCAGCAGCTCCCCTGAGGGGGGGCTAAACACAGATACGCAGTATTTT. Translating gives CASSSPEGGLNTDTQYF.